The 22 T cell receptor beta chains presented below share a single source sample, sequenced in a study of T cell responses to AZD1222 COVID-19 vaccine. Assay: immunoSEQ multiplex PCR; the TCRdb copy retains only in-frame clones and omits some. Here the sample spans 90,000 or so clones, just over 85% being singletons. The specimen was peripheral blood, collected on day 0 of AZD1222 vaccination. These receptors originate from an adult in good health.

The chain links TRBV18 to TRBJ1-5, with unresolved D. The CDR3 sequence is 15 residues long. The V gene lost 2 bases and the J gene lost 4 bases, with 12 bases spanning the gap. Germline loops: CDR1 KGHSH, CDR2 LQKENI. The CDR3 spells CASSPMQVGNQPQHF. In nucleotides, the CDR3 is TGTGCCAGCTCACCAATGCAGGTTGGGAATCAGCCCCAGCATTTT.

This chain links TRBV18 with TRBJ1-3; weak D call: TRBD1 (5 bases). Trimming shortened V by 4 bases and J by 0 bases, and 16 bases separated the two germline ends. The CDR3 totals 17 residues. Germline assignment: CDR1 KGHSH and CDR2 LQKENI. The CDR3 is CASSLTVITASGNTIYF. Here the CDR3 DNA reads TGTGCCAGCTCACTGACAGTTATAACAGCCTCTGGAAACACCATATATTTT.

This clone has only a few counts. The V and J genes are TRBV6-1 and TRBJ2-4; tentative D call: TRBD1 (7 bases). V was trimmed by 2 bases and J by 1 base, leaving 12 bases between them. This CDR3 spans 16 amino acids. CDR1 MNHNS and CDR2 SASEGT come from the germline V gene. The CDR3, as DNA: TGTGCCAGCAGTGAAATCAGGGGGGTTGCCAAAAACATTCAGTACTTC. Encoded protein: CASSEIRGVAKNIQYF.

The sample holds one count of this clone. The gene calls are TRBV5-1 and TRBJ1-2, with D unclear. CDR3 size: 14 residues. V was cut by 1 base and J by 7 bases, with 14 bases left in between. Germline V gene sequence: CDR1 SGHRS, CDR2 YFSETQ. This CDR3 reads CASSLNPSLVGYTF. The CDR3 nucleotides read TGCGCCAGCAGCTTGAATCCCAGTCTGGTTGGCTACACCTTC. The full variable domain, rest sourced from reference TRBV5-1 and TRBJ1-2, is KAGVTQTPRYLIKTRGQQVTLSCSPISGHRSVSWYQQTPGQGLQFLFEYFSETQRNKGNFPGRFSGRQFSNSRSEMNVSTLELGDSALYLCASSLNPSLVGYTFGSGTRLTVV.

V usage is TRBV6-2 or TRBV6-3 and J usage is TRBJ2-5; a possible D gene is TRBD2 (6 bases). This CDR3 is 16 amino acids long. The germline V gene has CDR1 MNHEY and CDR2 SVGEGT. The V end lost 2 bases, the J end lost 4 bases, and 17 bases lay between the germline ends. CDR3 loop: CASSYPTAGTRETQYF. CDR3 bases: TGTGCCAGCAGTTACCCAACAGCGGGTACAAGAGAGACCCAGTACTTC.

The V call is TRBV3-1 (or the pseudogene TRBV3-2), the J call TRBJ1-2; no clear D gene. Germline V CDR1 and CDR2: LGHDT, YNNKEL (reference sequence). The CDR3 covers 12 residues. The V and J ends lost 4 bases and 2 bases respectively, with 5 bases between them. The CDR3 is CASSLGNYGYTF. Written as DNA, the CDR3 is TGTGCCAGCAGCCTTGGAAACTATGGCTACACCTTC.

This sequence joins TRBV12-5 and TRBJ2-5; TRBD1 matches 8 bases. The CDR3 consists of 17 residues. Germline trimming cut 6 bases from V and 0 bases from J; bases unmatched to any gene: 12. Germline CDR1 and CDR2: LGHNT and FRNRAP. In nucleotides, the CDR3 is TGTGCTAGTGGAGCCGGGACAGGACGGGGCAACCAAGAGACCCAGTACTTC. This gives the protein CASGAGTGRGNQETQYF.

The chain joins TRBV11-2 to TRBJ2-7; D is possibly TRBD2 (6 bases). The CDR3 loop spans 15 amino acids. V shed 1 base and J shed 3 bases, with 13 bases lying between them. Germline V gene sequence: CDR1 SGHAT, CDR2 FQNNGV. The CDR3 DNA reads TGTGCCAGCAGCTTAGGAGGTCTAGCGCTCTACGAGCAGTACTTC. Protein sequence: CASSLGGLALYEQYF.

The V call is TRBV28, the J call TRBJ2-1; 7 bases fit TRBD2. The CDR3 runs to 15 residues. Germline CDR1 is MDHEN and CDR2 is SYDVKM. Germline trimming cut 5 bases from V and 6 bases from J; bases unmatched to any gene: 10. CDR3 residues: CASSPQSGVFNEQFF. The DNA for the CDR3 is TGTGCCAGCAGTCCCCAGAGCGGGGTTTTCAATGAGCAGTTCTTC.

The V and J genes are TRBV11-2 and TRBJ2-5; no firm D call. V was trimmed by 5 bases and J by 2 bases, leaving 12 bases between them. Germline-derived CDR1 and CDR2 are SGHAT and FQNNGV. CDR3 size: 14 residues. The CDR3 loop is CASSPETVQETQYF. In DNA, the CDR3 is TGTGCCAGCAGCCCCGAGACCGTTCAAGAGACCCAGTACTTC.

The genes are TRBV27 and TRBJ2-1, with TRBD1 matching 7 bases. The CDR3 extends over 13 amino acids. Germline V CDR1 and CDR2: MNHEY, SMNVEV (reference sequence). Trimming at V came to 4 bases and at J to 5 bases, leaving 2 bases not matched to a gene. The CDR3 spells CASSYDRDNEQFF. The CDR3 bases are TGTGCCAGCAGTTACGACAGGGACAATGAGCAGTTCTTC.

The V gene is TRBV9, the J gene TRBJ2-5, with unresolved D. Trimming shortened V by 0 bases and J by 2 bases, and 8 bases separated the two germline ends. CDR1 SGDLS and CDR2 YYNGEE come from the germline V gene. CDR3 length: 14 residues. The CDR3 DNA reads as TGTGCCAGCAGCGTAGAATCCTTACAAGAGACCCAGTACTTC. Amino acids: CASSVESLQETQYF.

CDR3 nucleotide sequence: TGTGCCAGCAGCGCCTCGGGACCTGGGGTCACTGAAGCTTTCTTT. Amino acids: CASSASGPGVTEAFF. The chain links TRBV7-3 to TRBJ1-1; D might be TRBD1 (5 bases). The V gene lost 5 bases and the J gene lost 4 bases, with 17 bases spanning the gap. Germline lookup yields CDR1 SGHTA and CDR2 FQGTGA. The CDR3 has 15 amino acids.

This clone has a single count. This chain joins TRBV3-1 (or the pseudogene TRBV3-2) and TRBJ2-7; TRBD1 matches 10 bases. The CDR3 is 14 residues long. Germline CDR1 reads LGHDT; CDR2 reads YNNKEL (reference sequence). Trimming took 7 bases from V and 6 from J; bases not matched to a gene: 9. The CDR3 DNA is TGTGCCAGCAACGGGGACAGGGGTTTGGGCGAGCAGTACTTC. This gives the protein CASNGDRGLGEQYF.

J is TRBJ1-6 and V is TRBV27; no clear D gene. This CDR3 comprises 11 residues. The germline CDR1 and CDR2 sequences are MNHEY and SMNVEV (reference sequence). With 4 bases removed from V and 19 bases from J, the gap between germline ends came to 14 bases. The CDR3 loop is CASSYSRSWHF. Here the CDR3 DNA reads TGTGCCAGCAGTTACTCCCGGAGTTGGCACTTT.

The chain carries TRBV5-1 and TRBJ1-4; the D is unclear. V lost 4 bases to trimming and J lost 2 bases, with 9 bases between them. The CDR3 covers 14 residues. Per germline, CDR1 SGHRS and CDR2 YFSETQ. The CDR3 protein is CASSQNPTNEKLFF. CDR3 nucleotide sequence: TGCGCCAGCAGCCAGAACCCGACTAATGAAAAACTGTTTTTT.

The genes are TRBV6-5 and TRBJ1-1; D may be TRBD1 (5 bases). CDR3 size: 13 residues. In germline, CDR1 is MNHEY, CDR2 SVGAGI. Trimming cost V 5 bases and J 5 bases, with 12 bases left between them. The DNA of the CDR3 is TGTGCCAGCAGTCTAGGATGGGGGACTGAAGCTTTCTTT. This codes for CASSLGWGTEAFF.

This clone was recorded a few times. The J gene is TRBJ2-3, the V gene TRBV10-1, with TRBD1 matching 12 bases. With V trimmed by 5 bases and J by 3 bases, 6 bases remained unmatched. CDR1 WNHNN and CDR2 SYGVQD come from the germline V gene (reference sequence). The CDR3 runs 16 residues. The CDR3 region has the DNA TGCGCCAGCAGTTCCGGGACAGGGGGCGAAACAGATACGCAGTATTTT. Protein product: CASSSGTGGETDTQYF.

The gene calls are TRBV19 and TRBJ1-5, with D maybe TRBD1 (6 bases). The CDR3 sequence is 18 residues long. The ends were cut back, 0 bases at V and 6 bases at J, with 21 bases in the middle. The germline V gene has CDR1 LNHDA and CDR2 SQIVND (reference sequence). The CDR3 spells CASSIDQVVQGSGQPQHF. CDR3 coding DNA: TGTGCCAGTAGTATAGATCAGGTCGTCCAGGGGAGTGGTCAGCCCCAGCATTTT.

This chain links TRBV10-3 with TRBJ2-1, with a possible D match to TRBD1 (6 bases). Germline CDR1 ENHRY, CDR2 SYGVKD. Trimming shortened V by 0 bases and J by 5 bases, and 14 bases separated the two germline ends. The CDR3 is 16 amino acids. This chain's CDR3 is CAISESGGFLNNEQFF. In nucleotides, the CDR3 is TGTGCCATCAGTGAGTCTGGGGGCTTCCTAAACAATGAGCAGTTCTTC.

The genes are TRBV18 and TRBJ2-7; 7 bases line up with TRBD2. Trimming at V came to 3 bases and at J to 4 bases, leaving 9 bases not matched to a gene. Germline CDR1 and CDR2: KGHSH and LQKENI. CDR3 length equals 15 residues. CDR3 bases: TGTGCCAGCTCACCCCTAAGGGAGGGTGGGTACGAGCAGTACTTC. Its translation: CASSPLREGGYEQYF.

This sequence joins TRBV7-7 and TRBJ2-3; D possibly corresponds to TRBD2 (5 bases). The CDR3 runs 13 residues. CDR1 and CDR2 from the germline V gene are SSHAT and FNYEAQ (reference sequence). Trimming pared 0 bases from V and 4 bases from J, leaving 5 bases between. CDR3: CASSLAGADTQYF. CDR3 sequence (DNA): TGTGCCAGCAGCTTAGCGGGAGCAGATACGCAGTATTTT.